A single sample is the source of the 21 T cell receptor beta chains below, sequenced in a study of PD-L1 blockade in urothelial cancer (dated by TCRdb to 2016 to 2017). Preparation of the library involved the immunoSEQ multiplex PCR assay. The table was pulled from immuneACCESS by TCRdb, which kept in-frame rearrangements only. Such tables lose some clones; where checked, under half of the loss comes from unresolved V genes, and the rest has no known cause. This sample comprises some 20,000 clones, around 89% of them detected only once. The ten largest account for approximately 11% of the sample. Taken with the paper, the label for time point translates to: pretreatment peripheral blood. This specimen consisted of PBMCs, obtained around atezolizumab (anti-PD-L1) treatment. The source is a man aged 70-80 years with urothelial cancer.

The V and J genes are TRBV5-4 and TRBJ1-2; perhaps TRBD1 as D (6 bases). V gave up 3 bases and J gave up 5 bases, with 17 bases separating them. CDR3 length: 15 amino acids. Germline V gene data show CDR1 as SGHNT and CDR2 as YYREEE (reference sequence). Here the CDR3 DNA reads TGTGCCAGCAGCTGGGCCTCAGGGGAGAGGTATGGCTACACCTTC. As protein: CASSWASGERYGYTF.

This clone was seen just once. The chain joins TRBV2 to TRBJ2-3; TRBD2 agrees at 7 bases. J gave up 5 bases and V 4 bases, and 3 bases lay outside the gene matches. Germline values: CDR1 SNHLY, CDR2 FYNNEI. This CDR3 comprises 13 residues. The CDR3, as DNA: TGTGCCAGCAGTGGGACGGGGGGAGATACGCAGTATTTT. Protein sequence: CASSGTGGDTQYF.

This rearrangement joins TRBV7-9 to TRBJ2-7; 10 bases are shared with TRBD1. Germline V gene data show CDR1 as SEHNR and CDR2 as FQNEAQ (reference sequence). The CDR3 extends over 14 amino acids. Unmatched junction bases numbered 3, after V lost 2 bases and J lost 5 bases. The CDR3 sequence is CASSLSGTGDEQYF. The CDR3 region has the DNA TGTGCCAGCAGCTTATCCGGGACAGGGGACGAGCAGTACTTC.

This clone was seen only a few times. The chain joins TRBV19 to TRBJ2-3; D might be TRBD2 (6 bases). The CDR3 is made up of 15 amino acids. V was clipped by 6 bases and J by 6 bases, with 19 bases between them. CDR1 is LNHDA, CDR2 SQIVND, per germline (reference sequence). The chain's CDR3 is CASRPPGRYTDTQYF. The DNA for the CDR3 is TGTGCCAGTAGACCCCCGGGGAGGTATACGGATACGCAGTATTTT.

This sequence joins TRBV6-1 and TRBJ1-6; D is perhaps TRBD1 (6 bases). Germline V lookup: CDR1 MNHNS, CDR2 SASEGT. The CDR3 totals 12 residues. V lost 6 bases, J lost 9 bases, and 9 bases lay in between. CDR3 in amino acids: CASSRGGSPLHF. The DNA for the CDR3 is TGTGCCAGCAGCAGGGGTGGTTCACCCCTCCACTTT.

The V call is TRBV5-1, the J call TRBJ2-7; 11 nucleotides align to TRBD1. This CDR3 comprises 15 residues. Per germline, CDR1 SGHRS and CDR2 YFSETQ. V dropped 4 bases and J dropped 2; count of bases not matched to a gene: 5. This CDR3 reads CASSPRTGGPYEQYF. CDR3 in DNA: TGCGCCAGCAGCCCTAGGACAGGGGGCCCCTACGAGCAGTACTTC.

This clone is categorized as large. This chain connects TRBV7-9 to TRBJ1-1; 8 bases line up with TRBD1. V lost 4 bases and J lost 11; bases outside the gene matches: 9. Germline V gene lookup returns CDR1 SEHNR and CDR2 FQNEAQ (reference sequence). CDR3 length: 13 residues. The CDR3 is CASSWDRPPGAFF. CDR3 DNA sequence: TGTGCCAGCAGCTGGGACAGGCCACCGGGGGCTTTCTTT.

J is TRBJ2-7 and V is TRBV6-5, with 9 nucleotides matching TRBD1. The V and J ends lost 7 bases and 4 bases, in that order; junction bases with no gene match: 8. Germline-derived CDR1 and CDR2 are MNHEY and SVGAGI. The CDR3 has 14 residues. Here the CDR3 reads CASTPPGTGYEQYF. CDR3 nucleotide sequence: TGTGCCAGCACTCCTCCGGGGACAGGGTACGAGCAGTACTTC.

This chain connects TRBV11-2 to TRBJ2-4, with 9 bases aligning to TRBD1. Germline lookup yields CDR1 SGHAT and CDR2 FQNNGV. This CDR3 is 15 amino acids long. The ends lost 5 bases at V and 0 bases at J; junction bases unmatched: 2. This chain's CDR3 is CASSGDRAAKNIQYF. CDR3 coding DNA: TGTGCCAGCAGCGGGGACAGGGCAGCCAAAAACATTCAGTACTTC.

The chain combines TRBV19 with TRBJ1-1, with a possible D match to TRBD1 (6 bases). CDR3 length equals 13 residues. The germline gives CDR1 LNHDA, CDR2 SQIVND (reference sequence). V was shortened by 7 bases and J by 3 bases, with 12 bases between the two germline ends. DNA of the CDR3: TGTGCCAGTATGTGGGGGCTTGACACTGAAGCTTTCTTT. Protein: CASMWGLDTEAFF.

The V call is TRBV10-3, the J call TRBJ1-6, with no clear D. Trimming shortened V by 0 bases and J by 1 base, and 7 bases separated the two germline ends. This CDR3 has 16 amino acids. The germline V gene encodes CDR1 ENHRY and CDR2 SYGVKD. The CDR3 sequence: CAISESGSSYNSPLHF. The CDR3 DNA sequence: TGTGCCATCAGTGAGTCGGGGAGTTCCTATAATTCACCCCTCCACTTT.

The chain employs TRBV2 and TRBJ1-6, with 7 bases matching TRBD1. V lost 1 base and J lost 14; bases outside the gene matches: 17. CDR3 length equals 17 residues. Germline CDR1 reads SNHLY; CDR2 reads FYNNEI. CDR3 loop: CASSEGGAGTASSSLHF. The CDR3, as DNA: TGTGCCAGCAGTGAAGGGGGGGCCGGGACAGCCTCCAGTTCCCTCCACTTT.

The chain couples TRBV20-1 to TRBJ2-7; D uncertain. This CDR3 has 11 amino acids. The V gene's germline CDR1 is DFQATT and CDR2 SNEGSKA (reference sequence). V lost 6 bases and J lost 4, with 10 bases in between. The CDR3 coding sequence is TGCAGTGCCCCTAGGCGGTACGAGCAGTACTTC. This translates into CSAPRRYEQYF.

V and J are TRBV19 and TRBJ1-2; 8 bases fit TRBD1. Germline-derived CDR1 and CDR2 are LNHDA and SQIVND (reference sequence). The V and J ends lost 7 bases and 1 base, in that order; junction bases with no gene match: 8. The CDR3 is 15 amino acids. Here the CDR3 reads CASTGQARSNYGYTF. The CDR3 DNA sequence: TGTGCCAGTACGGGACAGGCCCGCAGTAACTATGGCTACACCTTC.

The chain combines TRBV18 with TRBJ2-3; 9 bases are a match to TRBD2. CDR3 length equals 14 residues. The germline V gene encodes CDR1 KGHSH and CDR2 LQKENI. The V gene end was trimmed by 6 bases and the J gene end by 4 bases; junction bases not matched to a gene: 5. The CDR3 region is CASSLRGGPDTQYF. The CDR3 DNA reads TGTGCCAGCTCGCTGCGGGGGGGCCCAGATACGCAGTATTTT.

J is TRBJ1-2 and V is TRBV2; weak D call: TRBD1 (6 bases). The CDR3 totals 14 residues. Germline V lookup: CDR1 SNHLY, CDR2 FYNNEI. Trimming took off 6 bases at V and 4 bases at J, with 15 bases between the two ends. The CDR3: CASRDRWDPYGYTF. The CDR3 DNA reads TGTGCCAGCAGGGACAGATGGGATCCCTATGGCTACACCTTC.

The chain joins TRBV29-1 to TRBJ1-2; possible D gene TRBD1, 6 bases. The V gene's germline CDR1 is SQVTM and CDR2 ANQGSEA. The CDR3 loop spans 12 amino acids. V dropped 3 bases and J dropped 6 bases, with 11 bases sitting between them. DNA for the CDR3: TGCAGCGTTGAGGACAGAGTGAATGGCTACACCTTC. Encoded protein: CSVEDRVNGYTF. The full variable domain, with the rest looked up from reference TRBV29-1 and TRBJ1-2, is SAVISQKPSRDICQRGTSLTIQCQVDSQVTMMFWYRQQPGQSLTLIATANQGSEATYESGFVIDKFPISRPNLTFSTLTVSNMSPEDSSIYLCSVEDRVNGYTFGSGTRLTVV.

In this sample, this clone turned up a few times. The chain employs TRBV6-6 and TRBJ2-2; no clear D gene. This CDR3 region has 14 residues. Germline values: CDR1 MNHNY, CDR2 SVGAGI (reference sequence). Trimming shortened V by 5 bases and J by 0 bases, and 7 bases separated the two germline ends. CDR3 in DNA: TGTGCCAGCAGTCCTAAAGCGAACACCGGGGAGCTGTTTTTT. Its translation is CASSPKANTGELFF.

This chain joins TRBV7-9 and TRBJ2-2; possibly TRBD2 for D (5 bases). This CDR3 has 15 residues. V was clipped by 2 bases and J by 2 bases, with 9 bases between them. CDR1 is SEHNR, CDR2 FQNEAQ, per germline (reference sequence). The CDR3, as DNA: TGTGCCAGCAGCTTAAGCGGACCTAACACCGGGGAGCTGTTTTTT. The encoded protein is CASSLSGPNTGELFF.

This chain connects TRBV27 to TRBJ2-1; 9 bases fit TRBD2. The germline gives CDR1 MNHEY, CDR2 SMNVEV (reference sequence). This CDR3 has 15 residues. Trimming removed 3 bases from V and 6 bases from J; junction bases left unmatched: 6. CDR3 DNA sequence: TGTGCCAGCAGTTTTGCGGGGGGGGCCGTCAATGAGCAGTTCTTC. Amino acid sequence: CASSFAGGAVNEQFF.

The gene calls are TRBV11-2 and TRBJ1-5; D unclear. Looked up from germline, CDR1 is SGHAT and CDR2 is FQNNGV. Trimming pared 1 base from V and 0 bases from J, leaving 16 bases between. The CDR3 sequence is 18 residues long. The CDR3 DNA sequence: TGTGCCAGCAGCTTAGTATTAGGGCGGGTCTTTAGCAATCAGCCCCAGCATTTT. Protein: CASSLVLGRVFSNQPQHF.